This entry features one TCR beta chain sequence. The data were obtained in a study of blood T cell repertoires in COVID-19. Study at large: The United States, Italy and Spain provided the acute and convalescent COVID-19 samples. PBMCs, B-cell-depleted T cells, or T cells provided the cDNA or gDNA that made up the material.

Methods used by the authors: Amplifying reference gene primers gave estimates of nucleated cell counts. The protocol was immunoSEQ multiplex PCR, while the TCRdb copy is restricted to in-frame clones and leaves out a portion. The DNA gave D and trimming, while V, J and clone size come from that table. The table includes 250,000 to 300,000 clones, about 89% detected once. The CDR3 loop spans 14 amino acids. Germline CDR1 reads LNHDA; CDR2 reads SQIVND (reference sequence). After removal of 1 base from V and 13 bases from J, the junction contained 12 bases not matched to a gene. Those enrolled in Seattle joined during active infection and were followed longitudinally afterward.

Specimen: peripheral blood. The chain recombines TRBV19 with TRBJ1-2, with 7 bases aligning to TRBD1. The origin of this receptor is a woman in her thirties with COVID-19, enrolled during active disease. The CDR3 loop is CASSIGPGQKSFTF. CDR3 coding DNA: TGTGCCAGTAGTATAGGACCGGGACAGAAGAGTTTCACCTTC.